Presented here are 20 T cell receptor beta chains from one specimen sequenced in a study of T cell responses to AZD1222 COVID-19 vaccine. The method was immunoSEQ multiplex PCR; TCRdb's version includes in-frame clones alone and lacks a portion of them. The table lists tens of thousands of clones, 80% to 90% of them singletons. The sample was peripheral blood, taken 28 days after the second AZD1222 dose. The receptors here all came from an adult who received the AZD1222 COVID-19 vaccine.

The chain recombines TRBV7-9 with TRBJ2-7; TRBD1 might be the D (6 bases). CDR1 is SEHNR and CDR2 is FQNEAQ in the germline V gene (reference sequence). CDR3 length: 15 amino acids. The ends were cut back, 8 bases at V and 2 bases at J, with 19 bases in the middle. As DNA, the CDR3 is TGTGCCAGCGGTCAAGTAGCAGGGGTAACCTACGAGCAGTACTTC. Translating gives CASGQVAGVTYEQYF.

This clone has only one observation. This sequence joins TRBV7-9 and TRBJ2-3; D gene ambiguous. V dropped 4 bases and J dropped 9 bases, with 11 bases sitting between them. The CDR3 consists of 12 residues. CDR1 is SEHNR, CDR2 FQNEAQ, per germline (reference sequence). The CDR3 loop reads CASSSPPTTQYF. In nucleotides, the CDR3 is TGTGCCAGCAGCTCGCCCCCCACGACGCAGTATTTT.

This clone appeared once. The rearrangement uses TRBV18 and TRBJ2-1; D is unresolved. The CDR3 runs to 12 residues. V was pared by 3 bases and J by 8 bases, with 8 bases between. The germline V gene encodes CDR1 KGHSH and CDR2 LQKENI. Here the CDR3 reads CASSPRTDEQFF. The CDR3, as DNA: TGTGCCAGCTCACCTCGGACGGATGAGCAGTTCTTC.

The rearrangement joins TRBV12-3 or TRBV12-4 to TRBJ1-2, with 10 bases fitting TRBD1. V gave up 6 bases and J gave up 5 bases; unmatched junction bases: 3. The CDR3 is 13 residues long. In DNA, the CDR3 is TGTGCCAGCAGCCGGACAGGGGGTTATGGCTACACCTTC. Translation: CASSRTGGYGYTF.

The V gene is TRBV20-1, the J gene TRBJ1-1, with no clear D. Germline V lookup: CDR1 DFQATT, CDR2 SNEGSKA (reference sequence). The V end was cut by 3 bases, the J end by 2 bases, with 10 bases between. The CDR3 extends over 13 amino acids. The CDR3 here is CSASVGRNTEAFF. CDR3 bases: TGCAGTGCTAGTGTGGGTAGAAACACTGAAGCTTTCTTT.

This sequence joins TRBV28 and TRBJ1-5, with 8 bases identical to TRBD1. CDR1 and CDR2 (germline): MDHEN, SYDVKM. The CDR3 runs to 17 residues. V was pared by 3 bases and J by 4 bases, with 11 bases of the junction left unmatched. The CDR3 DNA reads as TGTGCCAGCAGTTTGACAGGGGCCCTCCCGGGGAATCAGCCCCAGCATTTT. Amino acid sequence: CASSLTGALPGNQPQHF.

The V call is TRBV27, the J call TRBJ2-7, with D unclear. The length of the CDR3 is 15 residues. The germline gives CDR1 MNHEY, CDR2 SMNVEV (reference sequence). V lost 6 bases and J 0 bases, leaving 15 bases between the germline ends. Written as DNA, the CDR3 is TGTGCCAGCAGATCCTACAAGCTTGACTCCTACGAGCAGTACTTC. The encoded protein is CASRSYKLDSYEQYF.

The chain links TRBV15 to TRBJ2-3, with TRBD2 as a possible D gene (6 bases). Trimming stripped 0 bases from V and 2 bases from J, with 9 bases between. Germline-derived CDR1 and CDR2 are LNHNV and YYDKDF (reference sequence). CDR3 length equals 15 residues. The chain's CDR3 is CATSREAGHTDTQYF. CDR3 DNA sequence: TGTGCCACCAGCAGAGAGGCGGGGCACACAGATACGCAGTATTTT.

The rearrangement joins TRBV7-2 to TRBJ2-3; no definite D call. From germline, CDR1 is SGHTA and CDR2 FQGNSA. V gave up 7 bases and J gave up 1 base, with 18 bases separating them. This CDR3 is built from 16 residues. CDR3 nucleotide sequence: TGTGCCAGCAACAAACAGAGAAGCCGGGGCACAGATACGCAGTATTTT. Residues: CASNKQRSRGTDTQYF.

The chain is built from TRBV7-2 and TRBJ1-5; no reliable D call. Deletions cut 1 base from V and 3 bases from J, with 7 bases between. This CDR3 is built from 14 residues. Germline lookup yields CDR1 SGHTA and CDR2 FQGNSA. In nucleotides, the CDR3 is TGTGCCAGCAGCTTAGTGGCGGACAATCAGCCCCAGCATTTT. Translation: CASSLVADNQPQHF.

The chain has TRBV29-1 and TRBJ1-1; TRBD1 is a possible D gene (5 bases). V lost 6 bases and J lost 1, with 12 bases in between. Per the germline V gene, CDR1 is SQVTM and CDR2 is ANQGSEA. The CDR3 has 13 residues. CDR3 protein: CSVRPGGNTEAFF. The CDR3 region has the DNA TGCAGCGTGCGACCGGGGGGGAACACTGAAGCTTTCTTT.

This chain connects TRBV10-2 to TRBJ2-3; a possible D gene is TRBD2 (6 bases). Deletions cut 8 bases from V and 6 bases from J, with 15 bases between. The germline V gene has CDR1 WSHSY and CDR2 SAAADI. The CDR3 length is 13 residues. As DNA, the CDR3 is TGCGCCAGCGGTAGGTCTAGCGCTGATACGCAGTATTTT. Its protein product is CASGRSSADTQYF.

This sequence joins TRBV5-4 and TRBJ1-1; D is unclear. There are 12 residues in the CDR3. Trimming cost V 0 bases and J 4 bases, with 4 bases left between them. Germline CDR1 is SGHNT and CDR2 is YYREEE (reference sequence). CDR3 in amino acids: CASSLEATEAFF. The CDR3 nucleotides read TGTGCCAGCAGCTTGGAGGCCACTGAAGCTTTCTTT.

The chain has TRBV28 and TRBJ1-3; D unclear. The CDR3 spans 14 residues. With 5 bases removed from V and 0 bases from J, the gap between germline ends came to 8 bases. Germline V lookup: CDR1 MDHEN, CDR2 SYDVKM. The DNA for the CDR3 is TGTGCCAGCAGTGCGACGGGCTCTGGAAACACCATATATTTT. Encoded protein: CASSATGSGNTIYF.

The CDR3 DNA follows: TGTGCCAGCAGTTTATATGGGCGGGGACAGGGTGGCTACACCTTC. Translating it yields CASSLYGRGQGGYTF. V is TRBV28 and J is TRBJ1-2, with 9 bases that match TRBD1. V dropped 1 base and J dropped 7; count of bases not matched to a gene: 7. Germline V gene data show CDR1 as MDHEN and CDR2 as SYDVKM. The CDR3 totals 15 residues.

V and J are TRBV19 and TRBJ2-7; D is possibly TRBD2 (5 bases). The CDR3 has 13 residues. Deletions cut 10 bases from V and 6 bases from J, with 19 bases between. Germline CDR1 reads LNHDA; CDR2 reads SQIVND (reference sequence). The CDR3 nucleotides read TGTGCCACCCAAACCGGGATCTCGGGCGAGCAGTACTTC. This codes for CATQTGISGEQYF.

The chain couples TRBV7-2 to TRBJ2-2, with D uncertain. V lost 5 bases and J lost 4, with 11 bases in between. Looked up from germline, CDR1 is SGHTA and CDR2 is FQGNSA. The CDR3 covers 14 residues. CDR3 bases: TGTGCCAGCAGCCCCCTTACTCTCACCGGGGAGCTGTTTTTT. This gives the protein CASSPLTLTGELFF. Full variable domain (remainder filled in from reference TRBV7-2 and TRBJ2-2): GAGVSQSPSNKVTEKGKDVELRCDPISGHTALYWYRQSLGQGLEFLIYFQGNSAPDKSGLPSDRFSAERTGGSVSTLTIQRTQQEDSAVYLCASSPLTLTGELFFGEGSRLTVL.

The chain recombines TRBV27 with TRBJ1-1, with 8 positions matching TRBD1. The germline gives CDR1 MNHEY, CDR2 SMNVEV (reference sequence). The J segment lost 5 bases and the V segment lost 6 bases, leaving 8 bases of the junction unmatched. This CDR3 has 14 residues. The CDR3 DNA reads TGTGCCAGCAGCCTCCGGACAGGGAGGACTGAAGCTTTCTTT. Translating it yields CASSLRTGRTEAFF.

The genes are TRBV7-9 and TRBJ2-7; 8 bases match TRBD2. V lost 5 bases and J lost 5; bases outside the gene matches: 5. Per the germline V gene, CDR1 is SEHNR and CDR2 is FQNEAQ (reference sequence). The CDR3 totals 13 residues. The CDR3 DNA sequence: TGTGCCAGCAGCCGTGGACTAGCTGACGAGCAGTACTTC. It yields the protein CASSRGLADEQYF.

This chain connects TRBV13 to TRBJ2-6; 7 bases line up with TRBD2. The CDR3 length is 16 residues. Losses at the gene ends were 5 bases for V and 1 base for J; bases not matched to a gene: 5. Germline values: CDR1 PRHDT, CDR2 FYEKMQ (reference sequence). In DNA form, the CDR3 reads TGTGCCAGCAGCCCCCTCGGGGGGTCTGGGGCCAACGTCCTGACTTTC. Translating gives CASSPLGGSGANVLTF.